This T cell receptor (beta chain) came from a study of blood T cells in healthy people across ages. Per the germline V gene, CDR1 is SEHNR and CDR2 is FQNEAQ (reference sequence). Trimming removed 5 bases from V and 3 bases from J, with 16 bases in between. The CDR3 is 15 residues long. General study findings and limits: Roughly linear age-related decline in beta diversity appeared, significant by age approximately 41. The study found more naive CD4+ cells and higher diversity in long-lived than aged donors. PBMCs left unsorted prevented a conclusive naive versus antigen-experienced comparison.

Comments on this clonotype: Its antigen is currently unknown.

Sample-barcoded 5' priming and a J-beta primer mix drove a second PCR of 7 to 11 cycles. Every sample returned 2.5 million or more CDR3-containing paired-end reads. TCRdb re-called the 5' RACE reads with MiXCR, one entry per CDR3 protein. The sample has 800,000 or so distinct CDR3 sequences, around 62% seen once. The clonotype originates from a man in his thirties or forties in good health. Sequencing was carried out using blood. The chain joins TRBV7-9 to TRBJ1-1, with D maybe TRBD1 (5 bases). CDR3 in DNA: TGTGCCAGCAGCCTAAGCCGGGGGAGGGACACTGAAGCTTTCTTT. Residues: CASSLSRGRDTEAFF.